This is a list of T cell receptor beta chains from one sample in a study of shared clonotypes between healthy human individuals. Sequencing was performed with immunoSEQ multiplex PCR; in TCRdb, only in-frame clones are kept and a portion is missing. The sample holds about 2.2 million clones, under 95% seen once. The sample consisted of naive CD8+ T cells from PBMCs. All receptors come from a man in his late teens or twenties in good health. Some clones in this sample may be carry-over from other donors' samples. Each CDR3 is given with its conserved first and last residue. Fields, in order: J gene, V gene, D gene, CDR3 DNA, CDR3 protein. The D gene is left open where the match is weak.

TRBJ2-7 TRBV11-2 - TGTGCCAGCAGCTTAGGCCAGGGAGGCACCTACGAGCAGTACTTC CASSLGQGGTYEQYF
TRBJ2-2 TRBV7-3 - TGTGCCAGCAGCTCCCACCCTGGCCACACCGGGGAGCTGTTTTTT CASSSHPGHTGELFF
TRBJ1-2 TRBV4-1 - TGCGCCAGCAGCCAAGTTGCCCTGGAAGGCTACACCTTC CASSQVALEGYTF
TRBJ1-2 TRBV5-6 - TGTGCCAGCAGCTTATGGACGGGGAATTATGGCTACACCTTC CASSLWTGNYGYTF
TRBJ2-1 TRBV28 TRBD2 TGTGCCAGCAGTAGACTAGCGGAATCCTACAATGAGCAGTTCTTC CASSRLAESYNEQFF
TRBJ2-1 TRBV7-9 - TGTGCCAGCAGCTTAGTCCTAAATGAGCAGTTCTTC CASSLVLNEQFF
TRBJ2-1 TRBV29-1 - TGCAGCGTAGGCCCGACAGACTACAATGAGCAGTTCTTC CSVGPTDYNEQFF
TRBJ1-1 TRBV19 - TGTGCCAGTAGTACGTACACTGAAGCTTTCTTT CASSTYTEAFF
TRBJ2-5 TRBV9 TRBD1 TGTGCCAGCAGCCGGACAGGGGGCGAGGAGACCCAGTACTTC CASSRTGGEETQYF
TRBJ1-6 TRBV10-3 - TGTGCCATCAGTGAGTCGGATCTAAATTCACCCCTCCACTTT CAISESDLNSPLHF
TRBJ2-3 TRBV5-8 TRBD1 TGTGCCAGCAGCTTTGTCAGGGGGCGCCTGGATACGCAGTATTTT CASSFVRGRLDTQYF
TRBJ1-2 TRBV28 - TGTGCCAGCAGTCGGACTCCGGGACACCACTATGGCTACACCTTC CASSRTPGHHYGYTF
TRBJ2-6 TRBV6-5 - TGTGCCAGCAGACAGACGGAGGCCAACGTCCTGACTTTC CASRQTEANVLTF
TRBJ2-1 TRBV7-8 - TGTGCCAGCAGCTTAGCAGCGGACGAGAGGATTTTTAGCTCCTACAATGAGCAGTTCTTC CASSLAADERIFSSYNEQFF
TRBJ2-7 TRBV6-5 - TGTGCCAGCAGTTATGGAGTGCCCCGCGCCTACGAGCAGTACTTC CASSYGVPRAYEQYF
TRBJ2-7 TRBV11-2 - TGTGCCAGCAGCTTTTCGGCTTCCTACGAGCAGTACTTC CASSFSASYEQYF